The following is a T cell receptor (beta chain) sequence with its context. As processed by the authors: Scientists estimated how many nucleated cells there were by amplifying reference gene primers. Assay used: immunoSEQ multiplex PCR; TCRdb lists only in-frame clones, some missing. V, J and clone size are those of that table, while D and trimming were read from the DNA. Among a few hundred thousand clones, roughly four fifths were seen once, and the ten largest hold 3% to 3.5%. The data originate from a study of blood T cell repertoires in COVID-19. For the study at large: From the United States, Italy and Spain came samples of acute and convalescent COVID-19. T cells, B-cell-depleted T cells, or PBMCs supplied cDNA or gDNA.

This CDR3 is built from 14 residues. V shed 2 bases, J shed 8 bases, and the junction held 7 bases outside the gene matches. CDR1 ENHRY and CDR2 SYGVKD come from the germline V gene. This chain joins TRBV10-3 and TRBJ2-7; 9 bases fit TRBD1. The TCR originated in a woman aged 25 to 39 who had recovered from COVID-19. The material sequenced was peripheral blood. CDR3 region: CAISEDRDRAKQYF. For the CDR3, the DNA is TGTGCCATCAGTGAGGACCGGGACAGGGCTAAGCAGTACTTC.